These 28 T cell receptor beta chains share one sample of origin, sequenced in a study of T cells in Graves' hyperthyroidism and ophthalmopathy. TCR beta CDR3 regions were amplified from RNA transcripts. Carried out on the TCR CDR3, a first-round RT-PCR used the HTBI primer set. Using its own MiXCR run on the multiplex PCR reads, TCRdb lists one record per CDR3 protein. The top ten hold about 12% of the sample, which has approximately 410,000 distinct CDR3 sequences, roughly 15% seen once. Sequencing was carried out using blood. These receptors were taken from a man aged 18 to 35 with Graves' ophthalmopathy.

This clonotype occurred a few times. The chain links TRBV27 to TRBJ1-2, with D possibly TRBD1 on 5 matching bases. CDR3 length: 12 residues. The germline CDR1 and CDR2 sequences are MNHEY and SMNVEV (reference sequence). As DNA, the CDR3 is TGTGCGACCCATCACGGGGGGAGCGGCTACACCTTC. This translates into CATHHGGSGYTF.

This clonotype has at least ten counts. The chain links TRBV9 to TRBJ2-3; tentative D call: TRBD2 (6 bases). Trimming took 2 bases from V and 1 from J, leaving 8 bases between them. This CDR3 region has 14 residues. Germline V gene data show CDR1 as SGDLS and CDR2 as YYNGEE. The CDR3 DNA reads as TGTGCCAGCAGCGTGGGGGAGGGCACAGATACGCAGTATTTT. Translated: CASSVGEGTDTQYF. Based on the CDR3 plus reference TRBV9 and TRBJ2-3, the full variable domain is DSGVTQTPKHLITATGQRVTLRCSPRSGDLSVYWYQQSLDQGLQFLIQYYNGEERAKGNILERFSAQQFPDLHSELNLSSLELGDSALYFCASSVGEGTDTQYFGPGTRLTVL.

The chain uses TRBV19 and TRBJ2-2; 14 bases are a match to TRBD2. Trimming took 5 bases from V and 4 from J; bases not matched to a gene: 6. This CDR3 has 17 residues. Germline-derived CDR1 and CDR2 are LNHDA and SQIVND (reference sequence). In DNA form, the CDR3 reads TGTGCCAGTAGTTTCTCGACTAGCGGGAGGGCCACCGGGGAGCTGTTTTTT. This codes for CASSFSTSGRATGELFF.

This clonotype was seen at least ten times. CDR3 protein: CASSRQGALETQYF. CDR3 nucleotide sequence: TGTGCCAGTAGTCGACAGGGGGCCTTGGAGACCCAGTACTTC. The J gene is TRBJ2-5, the V gene TRBV19; 10 bases are a match to TRBD1. CDR3 length equals 14 residues. CDR1 and CDR2 (germline): LNHDA, SQIVND (reference sequence). The V segment lost 5 bases and the J segment 5 bases; nucleotides outside the gene matches: 5.

This clonotype has more than one count but fewer than ten. The V call is TRBV4-1, the J call TRBJ2-1; the D is unclear. Germline V gives CDR1 MGHRA, CDR2 YSYEKL. The CDR3 is made up of 15 amino acids. V lost 2 bases and J 4 bases, leaving 12 bases between the germline ends. The CDR3 bases are TGCGCCAGCAGCCAAAGGGTCGAGGCGTACAATGAGCAGTTCTTC. It translates to CASSQRVEAYNEQFF.

This clonotype has more than one count but fewer than ten. The CDR3 DNA reads TGTGCCAGCAGTTTATTCGGGACAGGGAGCTCCTACAATGAGCAGTTCTTC. Encoded protein: CASSLFGTGSSYNEQFF. The gene calls are TRBV12-3 or TRBV12-4 and TRBJ2-1, with 9 nucleotides matching TRBD1. The CDR3 has 17 residues. J was trimmed by 0 bases and V by 2 bases; bases with no gene match: 5.

The rearrangement links TRBV19 to TRBJ1-1; 8 bases match TRBD1. Germline V gene sequence: CDR1 LNHDA, CDR2 SQIVND (reference sequence). The J segment lost 0 bases and the V segment lost 4 bases, leaving 1 base of the junction unmatched. The CDR3 consists of 14 residues. The DNA of the CDR3 is TGTGCCAGTAGTACGACAGGGGTGAACACTGAAGCTTTCTTT. Protein: CASSTTGVNTEAFF.

Many counts were recorded for this clonotype. V usage is TRBV5-5 and J usage is TRBJ2-7; no reliable D call. The CDR3 sequence is 15 residues long. The V gene lost 0 bases and the J gene lost 0 bases, with 10 bases spanning the gap. Per germline, CDR1 SGHKS and CDR2 YYEKEE (reference sequence). The CDR3 nucleotides read TGTGCCAGCAGCTTGGAAGCCAAGTCCTCCTACGAGCAGTACTTC. It yields the protein CASSLEAKSSYEQYF.

This clonotype was detected many times. J is TRBJ2-3 and V is TRBV11-3; D is unclear. Germline-derived CDR1 and CDR2 are SGHNT and YENEEA. Trimming shortened V by 5 bases and J by 0 bases, and 9 bases separated the two germline ends. The CDR3 runs to 14 residues. The CDR3 DNA reads TGTGCCAGCAGCGAAATGGCTAGCACAGATACGCAGTATTTT. It encodes CASSEMASTDTQYF.

J is TRBJ1-2 and V is TRBV12-5; 7 bases line up with TRBD1. The CDR3 spans 13 residues. In germline, CDR1 is LGHNT, CDR2 FRNRAP. The trim removed 1 base at V and 6 bases at J, leaving 2 bases unmatched. CDR3 protein: CASGLEGADGYTF. As DNA, the CDR3 is TGTGCTAGTGGTTTGGAGGGGGCCGATGGCTACACCTTC. Full variable domain (rest looked up from reference TRBV12-5 and TRBJ1-2): DARVTQTPRHKVTEMGQEVTMRCQPILGHNTVFWYRQTMMQGLELLAYFRNRAPLDDSGMPKDRFSAEMPDATLATLKIQPSEPRDSAVYFCASGLEGADGYTFGSGTRLTVV.

This clonotype was seen repeatedly, ten times or more. The chain joins TRBV4-1 to TRBJ2-3; D not certain. From germline, CDR1 is MGHRA and CDR2 YSYEKL. The V end lost 1 base, the J end lost 0 bases, and 5 bases lay between the germline ends. This CDR3 is 14 amino acids long. The CDR3 sequence is CASSQGSSTDTQYF. Written as DNA, the CDR3 is TGCGCCAGCAGCCAAGGTTCTAGCACAGATACGCAGTATTTT.

This clonotype was seen many times. The chain is built from TRBV6-1 and TRBJ2-7; possibly TRBD1 or TRBD2 for D (6 bases each). CDR1 and CDR2 (germline): MNHNS, SASEGT. This CDR3 is built from 19 residues. Trimming took off 5 bases at V and 7 bases at J, with 33 bases between the two ends. The CDR3 loop is CASSRGGASSPGGRWEQYF. Here the CDR3 DNA reads TGTGCCAGCAGTCGAGGCGGGGCCTCATCACCCGGGGGCCGTTGGGAGCAGTACTTC.

There are many counts of this clonotype. The chain links TRBV11-2 to TRBJ2-5; D might be TRBD2 (5 bases). Germline V gene lookup returns CDR1 SGHAT and CDR2 FQNNGV. Trimming cost V 7 bases and J 1 base, with 10 bases left between them. The CDR3 runs 13 residues. This CDR3 is CASTYSVQETQYF. CDR3 bases: TGTGCCAGCACCTATAGCGTCCAAGAGACCCAGTACTTC.

The sample holds one count of this clonotype. The rearrangement links TRBV7-2 to TRBJ2-7; 11 positions agree with TRBD1. The ends lost 1 base at V and 4 bases at J; junction bases unmatched: 6. This CDR3 region has 16 residues. CDR1 is SGHTA, CDR2 FQGNSA, per germline. CDR3 in DNA: TGTGCCAGCAGCTTAGTATGGGGACAGGGGGGTTACGAGCAGTACTTC. Translation: CASSLVWGQGGYEQYF.

This clonotype was counted ten times or more. The chain has TRBV5-1 and TRBJ2-7; 7 positions match TRBD2. V shed 5 bases and J 6 bases; nucleotides not matched to a gene: 11. Germline CDR1 SGHRS, CDR2 YFSETQ. This CDR3 spans 14 amino acids. CDR3 nucleotides: TGCGCCAGCAGATCTGTGGCGGGAGTCTCCGAGCAGTACTTC. Translation gives CASRSVAGVSEQYF.

The chain has TRBV29-1 and TRBJ2-3; D perhaps matches TRBD2 (5 bases). The CDR3 sequence is 12 residues long. Looked up from germline, CDR1 is SQVTM and CDR2 is ANQGSEA. Trimming removed 0 bases from V and 11 bases from J, with 12 bases in between. CDR3 residues: CSVEEVAWGQYF. CDR3 sequence (DNA): TGCAGCGTTGAAGAGGTAGCGTGGGGGCAGTATTTT.

This clonotype was counted at least ten times. The chain couples TRBV18 to TRBJ2-7; the match to TRBD1 covers 7 bases. Trimming took 3 bases from V and 6 from J; bases not matched to a gene: 11. Germline assignment: CDR1 KGHSH and CDR2 LQKENI. The CDR3 consists of 15 residues. CDR3 nucleotides: TGTGCCAGCTCACCGCCGGGACAGCTTAAGGCCGAGCAGTACTTC. Its protein product is CASSPPGQLKAEQYF.

This clonotype occurred many times. The chain couples TRBV11-2 to TRBJ1-1; no clear D. This CDR3 has 11 residues. With 5 bases removed from V and 11 bases from J, the gap between germline ends came to 12 bases. From germline, CDR1 is SGHAT and CDR2 FQNNGV. The DNA of the CDR3 is TGTGCCAGCAGCCCGTCGGGCAGGGCTTTCTTT. Its translation: CASSPSGRAFF.

This clonotype has a count of ten or more. J is TRBJ2-5 and V is TRBV5-1; TRBD2 matches at 9 bases. The junction had 11 bases not matched to a gene; V was cut back by 1 base and J by 7 bases. The CDR3 spans 16 residues. Germline V gene lookup returns CDR1 SGHRS and CDR2 YFSETQ. The CDR3 nucleotides are TGCGCCAGCAGCTTGACCCTGCTAGCGGGAAGCGTGACCCAGTACTTC. This translates into CASSLTLLAGSVTQYF. Together with reference TRBV5-1 and TRBJ2-5, the CDR3 gives the full variable domain: KAGVTQTPRYLIKTRGQQVTLSCSPISGHRSVSWYQQTPGQGLQFLFEYFSETQRNKGNFPGRFSGRQFSNSRSEMNVSTLELGDSALYLCASSLTLLAGSVTQYFGPGTRLLVL.

The sample holds a few counts of this clonotype. The V and J genes are TRBV5-4 and TRBJ2-7; 7 bases match TRBD2. V trimming: 3 bases; J trimming: 7 bases; junction bases outside the gene matches: 7. Germline CDR1 SGHNT, CDR2 YYREEE (reference sequence). The CDR3 runs 13 residues. In nucleotides, the CDR3 is TGTGCCAGCAGCTCGGGACTAACGGTGGAGCAGTACTTC. Its protein product is CASSSGLTVEQYF.

This clonotype occurred many times. V is TRBV28 and J is TRBJ2-5; 7 nucleotides align to TRBD1. The CDR3 spans 13 residues. After removal of 6 bases from V and 2 bases from J, the junction contained 3 bases not matched to a gene. Germline V CDR1 and CDR2: MDHEN, SYDVKM. This chain's CDR3 is CASSSGQQETQYF. The CDR3 DNA follows: TGTGCCAGCAGCTCGGGACAGCAAGAGACCCAGTACTTC.

CDR3: CASIREGGSADTQYF. As DNA, the CDR3 is TGTGCCAGCATCAGGGAGGGGGGCTCCGCAGATACGCAGTATTTT. The genes are TRBV27 and TRBJ2-3, with a tentative D call TRBD2 (7 bases). From germline, CDR1 is MNHEY and CDR2 SMNVEV (reference sequence). The V end lost 7 bases, the J end lost 4 bases, and 18 bases lay between the germline ends. There are 15 residues in the CDR3.

This clonotype was counted many times. The chain combines TRBV6-1 with TRBJ2-1; D is ambiguous. Germline loops: CDR1 MNHNS, CDR2 SASEGT. This CDR3 is 15 amino acids long. The V end lost 1 base, the J end lost 0 bases, and 7 bases lay between the germline ends. CDR3 region: CASSEEKGSYNEQFF. CDR3 nucleotides: TGTGCCAGCAGTGAAGAAAAGGGCTCCTACAATGAGCAGTTCTTC.

This clonotype was observed once. Since a much larger clone is just one base distant, this may be a read error. The V and J genes are TRBV7-2 and TRBJ1-6; D is unresolved. Germline V gene sequence: CDR1 SGHTA, CDR2 FQGNSA. The CDR3 is 12 amino acids. CDR3 in DNA: TGTGCCAGCAACTTAGAAGGTTCACCCCTCCACTTT. Translation gives CASNLEGSPLHF. Full variable domain (remainder filled in from reference TRBV7-2 and TRBJ1-6): GAGVSQSPSNKVTEKGKDVELRCDPISGHTALYWYRQSLGQGLEFLIYFQGNSAPDKSGLPSDRFSAERTGGSVSTLTIQRTQQEDSAVYLCASNLEGSPLHFGNGTRLTVT.

With respect to this clonotype: This could be a read error, since a much larger clone is one nucleotide away. The CDR3 does not close with the conserved phenylalanine or tryptophan, likely indicating a read error. CDR3: CASSLAPRAGYGYTL. The CDR3 nucleotides read TGTGCCAGCAGCTTAGCCCCCAGGGCAGGCTATGGCTACACCCTC. The rearrangement uses TRBV7-9 and TRBJ1-2; D is possibly TRBD1 (5 bases). The CDR3 has 15 amino acids. Between the trimmed V and J ends, which lost 0 bases and 4 bases, there was a span of 12 bases. The germline V gene encodes CDR1 SEHNR and CDR2 FQNEAQ (reference sequence).

This clonotype has ten or more counts. This chain joins TRBV4-1 and TRBJ2-7; 9 bases match TRBD1. The CDR3 is 15 residues long. Trimming removed 1 base from V and 3 bases from J; junction bases left unmatched: 4. CDR1 is MGHRA and CDR2 is YSYEKL in the germline V gene. The CDR3 sequence: CASSQVWDRVYEQYF. The CDR3 nucleotides read TGCGCCAGCAGCCAAGTCTGGGACAGGGTCTACGAGCAGTACTTC.

This clonotype was recorded many times. The genes are TRBV2 and TRBJ2-3, with TRBD1 identical over 8 bases. The V gene end was trimmed by 9 bases and the J gene end by 8 bases; junction bases not matched to a gene: 16. Germline CDR1 and CDR2: SNHLY and FYNNEI. The CDR3 extends over 15 amino acids. In DNA, the CDR3 is TGTGCCAGTAATCCGGGACAGGCTTCTTTTGGTACGCAGTATTTT. Translating it yields CASNPGQASFGTQYF.

This clonotype has a count of ten or more. This rearrangement joins TRBV3-1 to TRBJ1-1; 7 nucleotides line up with TRBD1. The CDR3 runs 14 residues. With 6 bases clipped from V and 4 bases from J, the junction kept 8 bases outside the gene matches. Germline V gives CDR1 LGHDT, CDR2 YNNKEL (reference sequence). The CDR3 here is CASREDRTLTEAFF. The CDR3 coding sequence is TGTGCCAGCAGGGAGGACAGGACACTCACTGAAGCTTTCTTT.